Below, 6 T cell receptor beta chains from the same sample are listed, as sequenced in a study of T-cell memory formation after mild COVID-19. TCRdb ran MiXCR on the 5' RACE reads and lists one entry per CDR3 protein. The repertoire has some 120,000 distinct CDR3 sequences, less than 6.5% of them found once; the top ten carry approximately 2.3%. The sample was PBMCs or a T cell subset sorted from them (not recorded which). These receptors all stem from an adult woman who had mild COVID-19 (a few samples of this study predate the infection). Cell type and time point are not known.

This clonotype was recorded at least ten times. The chain carries TRBV29-1 and TRBJ1-1; D is undetermined. V lost 7 bases to trimming and J lost 2 bases, with 17 bases between them. Germline V gives CDR1 SQVTM, CDR2 ANQGSEA. This CDR3 has 14 amino acids. CDR3 DNA: TGCAGCGCCGGCCCGACAACCTACAACACTGAAGCTTTCTTT. This sequence encodes CSAGPTTYNTEAFF.

The table lists this clonotype with many counts. The genes are TRBV12-3 or TRBV12-4 and TRBJ1-3, with D uncertain. CDR3 size: 13 residues. V gave up 6 bases and J gave up 0 bases, with 6 bases separating them. CDR3 loop: CASRVASGNTIYF. In DNA, the CDR3 is TGTGCCAGCAGGGTTGCCTCTGGAAACACCATATATTTT.

The gene calls are TRBV6-2 or TRBV6-3 and TRBJ2-3; TRBD2 matches 10 bases. The germline V gene has CDR1 MNHEY and CDR2 SVGEGT. This CDR3 is 14 amino acids long. Trimming cost V 6 bases and J 7 bases; bases outside gene matches: 7. The CDR3 DNA sequence: TGTGCCAGCAGATGGACTAGCGGAGCATATACGCAGTATTTT. Translating it yields CASRWTSGAYTQYF.

This clonotype occurred many times. J is TRBJ2-1 and V is TRBV24-1; the D gene is possibly TRBD2 (5 bases). V shed 9 bases and J shed 1 base, with 6 bases lying between them. CDR1 and CDR2 (germline): KGHDR, SFDVKD. CDR3 length: 12 residues. CDR3 nucleotides: TGTGCCACCCGGGGTTCCTACAATGAGCAGTTCTTC. Protein: CATRGSYNEQFF.

This clonotype was found a few times. The chain carries TRBV6-7 and TRBJ2-1; 7 positions match TRBD1. TRBV6-7 counts as an open reading frame of uncertain function. The CDR3 contains 16 residues. V gave up 6 bases and J gave up 3 bases; unmatched junction bases: 11. The DNA of the CDR3 is TGTGCCAGCAGATCAGCCGACAGGGTCAGCTACAATGAGCAGTTCTTC. This gives the protein CASRSADRVSYNEQFF.

This clonotype was counted ten times or more. The V and J genes are TRBV5-5 and TRBJ2-7; a possible D gene is TRBD2 (6 bases). This CDR3 has 17 residues. Trimming removed 0 bases at V and 13 bases at J, with 29 bases between. Per the germline V gene, CDR1 is SGHKS and CDR2 is YYEKEE (reference sequence). The CDR3 sequence: CASSLGTGGTLPEQYYF. The CDR3 DNA reads as TGTGCCAGCAGCTTGGGAACAGGCGGGACCCTTCCCGAGCAGTACTACTTC.